This entry concerns a single T cell receptor beta chain. In the original workflow: Nucleated cell counts were estimated from reference gene primer amplification. Produced via immunoSEQ multiplex PCR; TCRdb's table is partial and in-frame only. For V, J and clone size, that table is used; D and trimming come from the DNA. The data contain some 210,000 clones, 81% of them singletons. The sample belongs to a study of blood T cell repertoires in COVID-19. About the study: Sites in the United States, Italy and Spain provided acute and convalescent COVID-19 samples. PBMCs, B-cell-depleted T cells, or T cells provided the cDNA or gDNA that made up the material.

The cohort comprised adults aged roughly 18 to 95 years residing in about 25 US areas. The germline V and J ends were trimmed by 2 bases and 0 bases, with 8 bases remaining between them. There are 15 residues in the CDR3. CDR1 and CDR2 from the germline V gene are MNHEY and SVGEGT. J is TRBJ1-5 and V is TRBV6-2 or TRBV6-3; D uncertain. Sequenced: PBMCs or T cells enriched from blood (not recorded which). The sequence came from a woman aged 45-65 years with acute COVID-19. CDR3 nucleotides: TGTGCCAGCAGTTACACAGACTATAGCAATCAGCCCCAGCATTTT. Translation: CASSYTDYSNQPQHF.